The TCR beta chain described here comes from a study of blood T cell repertoires in COVID-19. Looking at the study overall: Collection of acute and convalescent COVID-19 samples took place in the United States, Italy and Spain. The cDNA or gDNA used as material had been derived from T cells, B-cell-depleted T cells, or PBMCs.

Cohort 3 donors were reported recovered after two negative PCRs, clearance, or symptom resolution. The CDR3 covers 13 residues. Per germline, CDR1 ENHRY and CDR2 SYGVKD. The ends lost 5 bases at V and 8 bases at J; junction bases unmatched: 8. Original processing notes: Counts of nucleated cells, estimated from reference gene primer amplification, were obtained. Libraries were prepared by immunoSEQ multiplex PCR; TCRdb keeps only in-frame clonotypes and omits some of them. V, J and clone size derive from that table, while D and trimming were established from the DNA sequence. The sample has approximately 170,000 clones; 70% to 85% are singletons.

This TCR was sampled from a woman aged 30 to 39 who had recovered from COVID-19. The sequenced sample was PBMCs or T cells enriched from blood (not recorded which). This sequence joins TRBV10-3 and TRBJ1-1, with 7 bases fitting TRBD1. The CDR3: CAISLDRAREAFF. For the CDR3, the DNA is TGTGCCATCAGTTTAGACAGGGCGCGAGAAGCTTTCTTT.